This T cell receptor beta chain was captured by sequencing in a study of OX40 agonist ivuxolimab in advanced cancers. Notes on the study in general: Clones of CD4+ and CD8+ blood T cells grew by week 6 at doses of 0.1 to 3.0 mg/kg. Some nonresponders additionally presented with little normalized T-cell clonal expansion. The expanded peripheral T cells' antigen specificity was not determined.

Sequencing was performed with immunoSEQ multiplex PCR; in TCRdb, only in-frame clones are kept and a portion is missing. The sample has tens of thousands of clones; 65% to 85% are singletons. From germline, CDR1 is SEHNR and CDR2 FQNEAQ (reference sequence). The CDR3 has 13 amino acids. This clone was seen once. Its antigen is not identified. This receptor was obtained from an adult with an advanced solid tumor such as melanoma, head and neck, liver or kidney cancer. The gene calls are TRBV7-9 and TRBJ2-5; TRBD1 might be the D (6 bases). The J call may be wrong; the DNA end is better matched by TRBJ2-7. Sequencing used CD4+ or CD8+ T cells sorted from blood, obtained in a trial of the OX40 agonist ivuxolimab. The CDR3 DNA is TGTGCCAGCAGCGGGGACAATTCCTACGAGCAGTACTTC. Translating it yields CASSGDNSYEQYF.